The 26 T cell receptor beta chains below were found in one sample sequenced in a study of early T cells in non-severe SARS-CoV-2 infection. One entry per CDR3 protein, called by TCRdb with MiXCR from the 5' RACE reads. The sample carries about 18,000 distinct CDR3 sequences, approximately 6.1% recorded once. Sequenced: whole blood. The receptors shown here come from an adult who was a healthcare worker with PCR-confirmed SARS-CoV-2 infection or an uninfected control (not recorded which).

This clonotype has more than one count but fewer than ten. The gene calls are TRBV6-1 and TRBJ1-1, with 7 bases fitting TRBD1. This CDR3 has 14 residues. Germline CDR1 and CDR2: MNHNS and SASEGT. Unmatched junction bases numbered 3, after V lost 3 bases and J lost 2 bases. This CDR3 reads CASSEGTANTEAFF. The CDR3 nucleotides are TGTGCCAGCAGTGAGGGGACAGCTAACACTGAAGCTTTCTTT.

Many counts were recorded for this clonotype. This sequence joins TRBV7-3 and TRBJ1-1; TRBD1 aligns across 11 bases. Trimming cost V 8 bases and J 0 bases; bases outside gene matches: 8. CDR1 and CDR2 from the germline V gene are SGHTA and FQGTGA. This CDR3 has 16 amino acids. CDR3 nucleotide sequence: TGTGCCAGCCGTGAAGGGACAGGGGGTCTGAACACTGAAGCTTTCTTT. Encoded protein: CASREGTGGLNTEAFF.

This clonotype showed up many times. This chain uses TRBV12-3 or TRBV12-4 with TRBJ2-7; perhaps D is TRBD1 or TRBD2 (5 bases each). The CDR3 runs 16 residues. V was shortened by 3 bases and J by 4 bases, with 19 bases between the two germline ends. The CDR3 spells CASSFMRGRGAYEQYF. CDR3 bases: TGTGCCAGCAGTTTTATGCGTGGGAGAGGGGCTTACGAGCAGTACTTC.

Ten or more counts support this clonotype. V is TRBV5-1 and J is TRBJ2-3; possible D gene TRBD1, 5 bases. The CDR3 is made up of 14 amino acids. V lost 2 bases to trimming and J lost 0 bases, with 7 bases between them. Germline lookup yields CDR1 SGHRS and CDR2 YFSETQ. The CDR3 coding sequence is TGCGCCAGCAGCTTAGACAGCAGCACAGATACGCAGTATTTT. Encoded protein: CASSLDSSTDTQYF. Drawing the rest from reference TRBV5-1 and TRBJ2-3, the complete variable domain is KAGVTQTPRYLIKTRGQQVTLSCSPISGHRSVSWYQQTPGQGLQFLFEYFSETQRNKGNFPGRFSGRQFSNSRSEMNVSTLELGDSALYLCASSLDSSTDTQYFGPGTRLTVL.

This clonotype was seen repeatedly, ten times or more. This chain links TRBV20-1 with TRBJ2-1; no reliable D call. This CDR3 is 13 amino acids long. In germline, CDR1 is DFQATT, CDR2 SNEGSKA (reference sequence). Trimming cost V 5 bases and J 2 bases, with 10 bases left between them. CDR3 amino acids: CSAANTPYNEQFF. Here the CDR3 DNA reads TGCAGTGCTGCCAACACTCCCTACAATGAGCAGTTCTTC.

This clonotype is judged medium-sized. This chain uses TRBV12-3 or TRBV12-4 with TRBJ1-5; D is uncertain. The CDR3 is 15 amino acids. V shed 1 base and J shed 2 bases, with 9 bases lying between them. In nucleotides, the CDR3 is TGTGCCAGCAGTTTAGACGGCGACGGCAATCAGCCCCAGCATTTT. Translation gives CASSLDGDGNQPQHF.

This clonotype was seen many times. This chain links TRBV30 with TRBJ1-2; D gene uncertain. This CDR3 contains 12 residues. V gave up 4 bases and J gave up 4 bases, with 10 bases separating them. Germline CDR1 GTSNPN, CDR2 SVGIG (reference sequence). Here the CDR3 reads CAWNPTAYGYTF. The CDR3 coding sequence is TGTGCCTGGAACCCCACTGCCTATGGCTACACCTTC.

This clonotype has at least ten counts. This chain joins TRBV6-2 or TRBV6-3 and TRBJ1-1; D is ambiguous. The germline V and J ends were trimmed by 0 bases and 2 bases, with 4 bases remaining between them. The CDR3 sequence is 13 residues long. Per the germline V gene, CDR1 is MNHEY and CDR2 is SVGEGT. CDR3 nucleotide sequence: TGTGCCAGCAGTTACTCGGCTAACACTGAAGCTTTCTTT. This codes for CASSYSANTEAFF.

This clonotype occurred many times. CDR3 nucleotides: TGTGCCAGCAGCCCTCTAGGAGAGACCCAGTACTTC. Translation: CASSPLGETQYF. The genes are TRBV7-9 and TRBJ2-5; D uncertain. CDR1 SEHNR and CDR2 FQNEAQ come from the germline V gene (reference sequence). The ends were cut back, 5 bases at V and 4 bases at J, with 8 bases in the middle. The CDR3 length is 12 residues.

In this sample, this clonotype turned up many times. The genes are TRBV12-3 or TRBV12-4 and TRBJ2-1; D remains unclear. V lost 4 bases to trimming and J lost 2 bases, with 3 bases between them. This CDR3 spans 12 amino acids. The CDR3 protein is CASSSTYNEQFF. The CDR3, as DNA: TGTGCCAGCAGTTCCACCTACAATGAGCAGTTCTTC.

Ten or more counts support this clonotype. The V gene is TRBV30, the J gene TRBJ2-1; 8 bases fit TRBD2. CDR3 length equals 13 residues. CDR1 and CDR2 (germline): GTSNPN, SVGIG (reference sequence). The J segment lost 6 bases and the V segment lost 2 bases, leaving 3 bases of the junction unmatched. The CDR3 here is CAWSSGRANEQFF. As DNA, the CDR3 is TGTGCCTGGAGTAGCGGGAGAGCCAATGAGCAGTTCTTC.

Note on this clonotype: Germline and junction disagree at one end, which may indicate a read error. The gene calls are TRBV18 and TRBJ1-3; D not resolved. Germline-derived CDR1 and CDR2 are KGHSH and LQKENI. This CDR3 spans 8 amino acids. The CDR3 region is CASSHVDF. CDR3 nucleotides: TGTGCCAGCTCACATGTCGATTTT.

This clonotype was seen at least ten times. This chain connects TRBV29-1 to TRBJ2-2; tentatively, D is TRBD1 (6 bases). The germline V gene has CDR1 SQVTM and CDR2 ANQGSEA. The CDR3 spans 13 residues. Trimming took 3 bases from V and 2 from J, leaving 7 bases between them. The CDR3 sequence: CSVEDSNTGELFF. DNA of the CDR3: TGCAGCGTTGAGGACAGCAACACCGGGGAGCTGTTTTTT.

At least ten counts were recorded for this clonotype. V and J are TRBV7-9 and TRBJ2-7, with 7 bases lining up with TRBD2. CDR3 length equals 18 residues. CDR1 SEHNR and CDR2 FQNEAQ come from the germline V gene (reference sequence). Unmatched junction bases numbered 18, after V lost 4 bases and J lost 3 bases. CDR3 DNA sequence: TGTGCCAGCAGCTCTGAAGGAGTGTCTAGCGGACGAATCTACGAGCAGTACTTC. The encoded protein is CASSSEGVSSGRIYEQYF.

This clonotype was detected many times. V usage is TRBV27 and J usage is TRBJ2-7; TRBD1 agrees at 8 bases. The germline CDR1 and CDR2 sequences are MNHEY and SMNVEV (reference sequence). The CDR3 runs 15 residues. V gave up 2 bases and J gave up 2 bases; unmatched junction bases: 5. CDR3 in DNA: TGTGCCAGCAGTTTAGGACAGGGCAGTGCCTACGAGCAGTACTTC. The encoded protein is CASSLGQGSAYEQYF.

This clonotype is classed as medium-sized (0.01 to 0.1%). The J gene is TRBJ2-3, the V gene TRBV28; D might be TRBD1 (6 bases). The germline V and J ends were trimmed by 10 bases and 7 bases, with 21 bases remaining between them. The CDR3 totals 14 residues. The germline gives CDR1 MDHEN, CDR2 SYDVKM. CDR3 in DNA: TGTGCCACCAAATGGGGCAGGGGCACTCATACGCAGTATTTT. It yields the protein CATKWGRGTHTQYF.

This clonotype was seen at least ten times. The V and J genes are TRBV24-1 and TRBJ2-1, with 7 positions matching TRBD2. Germline values: CDR1 KGHDR, CDR2 SFDVKD. The CDR3 is made up of 16 amino acids. V shed 4 bases and J 6 bases; nucleotides not matched to a gene: 11. CDR3 loop: CATSDPASGNANEQFF. CDR3 nucleotide sequence: TGTGCCACCAGTGACCCAGCTAGCGGCAACGCCAATGAGCAGTTCTTC.

This clonotype has at least ten counts. This chain joins TRBV18 and TRBJ2-4; D remains ambiguous. This CDR3 region has 13 residues. Germline V gene sequence: CDR1 KGHSH, CDR2 LQKENI. Between the trimmed V and J ends, which lost 2 bases and 1 base, there was a span of 3 bases. The CDR3 DNA is TGTGCCAGCTCACCAGGGGCCAAAAACATTCAGTACTTC. This translates into CASSPGAKNIQYF.

Regarding this clonotype: This may be a read error, as it is one base from a much larger clone. The rearrangement joins TRBV12-3 or TRBV12-4 to TRBJ2-1, with D possibly being TRBD1 or TRBD2 (5 bases each). The CDR3 runs to 15 residues. The CDR3 loop is CASTLGRKLDNEQSF. CDR3 in DNA: TGTGCCAGCACCCTGGGACGGAAACTCGACAATGAGCAGTCCTTC.

In this sample, this clonotype turned up many times. The chain has TRBV28 and TRBJ2-6; TRBD1 is a possible D gene (5 bases). This CDR3 comprises 14 residues. V was shortened by 2 bases and J by 9 bases, with 11 bases between the two germline ends. Per germline, CDR1 MDHEN and CDR2 SYDVKM. The CDR3 is CASSLIRGGNVLTF. CDR3 nucleotides: TGTGCCAGCAGTTTAATTAGGGGTGGCAACGTCCTGACTTTC.

V gene TRBV12-3 or TRBV12-4 combines with J gene TRBJ2-2; D possibly uses TRBD1 or TRBD2 (5 bases each). V was cut by 6 bases and J by 2 bases, with 25 bases left in between. The CDR3 extends over 19 amino acids. CDR3 residues: CASSPHSRGLTINTGELFF. CDR3 bases: TGTGCCAGCAGCCCCCATTCGAGGGGCCTCACAATTAACACCGGGGAGCTGTTTTTT.

This clonotype was found many times. The V and J genes are TRBV10-2 and TRBJ1-1, with D perhaps matching TRBD1 (5 bases). The CDR3 consists of 15 residues. Trimming removed 2 bases at V and 1 base at J, with 11 bases between. Germline V gene sequence: CDR1 WSHSY, CDR2 SAAADI. The CDR3 is CASSETSGSNTEAFF. The CDR3 DNA reads as TGCGCCAGCAGTGAGACCTCAGGGTCGAACACTGAAGCTTTCTTT.

By frequency in the sample, this clonotype is medium-sized. This rearrangement joins TRBV24-1 to TRBJ2-3; 8 nucleotides agree with TRBD1. V was clipped by 8 bases and J by 3 bases; unmatched bases: 9. The CDR3 has 15 residues. The germline V gene encodes CDR1 KGHDR and CDR2 SFDVKD. CDR3 amino acids: CATKGADRETDTQYF. The CDR3 coding sequence is TGTGCCACCAAGGGTGCGGACAGGGAGACAGATACGCAGTATTTT.

This clonotype was found many times. The chain combines TRBV7-2 with TRBJ1-1; no firm D call. The length of the CDR3 is 13 residues. V dropped 5 bases and J dropped 3 bases, with 10 bases sitting between them. Germline-derived CDR1 and CDR2 are SGHTA and FQGNSA. This chain's CDR3 is CASSPRHYTEAFF. CDR3 DNA sequence: TGTGCCAGCAGCCCTAGACACTACACTGAAGCTTTCTTT.

This clonotype was seen repeatedly, ten times or more. The gene calls are TRBV4-1 and TRBJ2-7; 10 bases map to TRBD2. After removal of 1 base from V and 3 bases from J, the junction contained 3 bases not matched to a gene. CDR3 length: 15 amino acids. Germline CDR1 MGHRA, CDR2 YSYEKL. The CDR3: CASSQGSSGSYEQYF. DNA for the CDR3: TGCGCCAGCAGCCAAGGGTCTAGCGGGAGCTACGAGCAGTACTTC.

This clonotype rates as medium-sized. The CDR3 DNA reads as TGTGCCAGCAGCATTTGGAGCTCTGGAAACACCATATATTTT. The encoded protein is CASSIWSSGNTIYF. The chain joins TRBV28 to TRBJ1-3; D remains unclear. Looked up from germline, CDR1 is MDHEN and CDR2 is SYDVKM. V was pared by 6 bases and J by 0 bases, with 9 bases between. The CDR3 contains 14 residues.